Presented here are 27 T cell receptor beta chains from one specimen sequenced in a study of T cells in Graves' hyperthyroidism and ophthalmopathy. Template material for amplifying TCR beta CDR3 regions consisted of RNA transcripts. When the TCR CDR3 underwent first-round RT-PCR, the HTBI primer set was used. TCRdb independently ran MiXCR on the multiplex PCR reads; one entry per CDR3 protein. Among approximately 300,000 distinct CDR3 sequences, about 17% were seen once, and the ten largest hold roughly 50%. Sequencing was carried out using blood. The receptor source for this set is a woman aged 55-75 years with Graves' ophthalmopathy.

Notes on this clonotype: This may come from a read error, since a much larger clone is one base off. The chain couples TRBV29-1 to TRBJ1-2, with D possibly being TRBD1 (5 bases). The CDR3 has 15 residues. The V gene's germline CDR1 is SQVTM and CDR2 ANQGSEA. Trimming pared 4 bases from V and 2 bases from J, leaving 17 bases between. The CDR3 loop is CSVGEARGLNYGYTF. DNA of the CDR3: TGCAGCGTTGGAGAGGCTCGGGGCCTGAACTATGGCTACACCTTC.

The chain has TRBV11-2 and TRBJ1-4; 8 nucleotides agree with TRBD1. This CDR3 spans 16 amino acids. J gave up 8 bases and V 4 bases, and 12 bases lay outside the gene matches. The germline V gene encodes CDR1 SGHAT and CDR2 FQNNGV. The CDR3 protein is CASSSIDRGRREKLFF. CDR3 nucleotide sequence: TGTGCCAGCAGCTCGATTGACAGGGGAAGACGCGAAAAACTGTTTTTT.

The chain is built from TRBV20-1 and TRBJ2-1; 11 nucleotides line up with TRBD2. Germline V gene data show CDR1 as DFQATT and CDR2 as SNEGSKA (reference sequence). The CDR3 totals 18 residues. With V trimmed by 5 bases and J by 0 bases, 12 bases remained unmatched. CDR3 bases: TGCAGTGCTGAGCCGTCCGGGACTAGCGGAAGCTCCTACAATGAGCAGTTCTTC. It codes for CSAEPSGTSGSSYNEQFF.

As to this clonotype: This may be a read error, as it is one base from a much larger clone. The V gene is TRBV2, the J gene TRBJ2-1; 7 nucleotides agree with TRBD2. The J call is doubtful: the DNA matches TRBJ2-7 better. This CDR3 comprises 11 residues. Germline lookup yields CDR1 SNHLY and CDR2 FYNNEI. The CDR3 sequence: CASSVAGEQYF. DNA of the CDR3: TGTGCCAGCAGTGTAGCGGGTGAGCAGTACTTC.

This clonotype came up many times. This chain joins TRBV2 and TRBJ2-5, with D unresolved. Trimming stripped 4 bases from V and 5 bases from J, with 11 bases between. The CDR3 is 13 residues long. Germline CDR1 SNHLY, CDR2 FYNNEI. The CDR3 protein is CASSARRWETQYF. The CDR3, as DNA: TGTGCCAGCAGTGCTCGCAGATGGGAGACCCAGTACTTC.

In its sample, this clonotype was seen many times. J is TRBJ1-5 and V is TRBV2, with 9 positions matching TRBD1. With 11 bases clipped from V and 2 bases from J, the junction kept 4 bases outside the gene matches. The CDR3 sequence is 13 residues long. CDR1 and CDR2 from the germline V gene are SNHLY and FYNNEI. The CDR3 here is CASDRGGNQPQHF. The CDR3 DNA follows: TGTGCCTCGGACAGGGGAGGCAATCAGCCCCAGCATTTT.

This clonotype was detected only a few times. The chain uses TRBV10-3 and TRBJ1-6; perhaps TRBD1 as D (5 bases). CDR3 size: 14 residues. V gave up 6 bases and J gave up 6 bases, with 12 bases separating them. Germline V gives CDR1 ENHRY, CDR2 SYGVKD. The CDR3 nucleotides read TGTGCCATCAGGGGAGGGGCCGTTAATTCACCCCTCCACTTT. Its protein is CAIRGGAVNSPLHF.

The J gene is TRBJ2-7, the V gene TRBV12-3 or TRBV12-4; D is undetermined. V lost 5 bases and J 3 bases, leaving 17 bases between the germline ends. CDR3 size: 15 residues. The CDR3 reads CASSESRYLNYEQYF. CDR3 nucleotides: TGTGCCAGCAGTGAGAGCAGGTACCTAAACTACGAGCAGTACTTC.

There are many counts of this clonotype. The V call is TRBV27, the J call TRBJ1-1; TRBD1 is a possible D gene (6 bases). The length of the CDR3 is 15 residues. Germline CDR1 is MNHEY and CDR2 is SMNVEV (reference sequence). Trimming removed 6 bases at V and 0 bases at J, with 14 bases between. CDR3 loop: CASRRLDRMNTEAFF. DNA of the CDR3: TGTGCCAGCAGAAGACTAGACAGGATGAACACTGAAGCTTTCTTT.

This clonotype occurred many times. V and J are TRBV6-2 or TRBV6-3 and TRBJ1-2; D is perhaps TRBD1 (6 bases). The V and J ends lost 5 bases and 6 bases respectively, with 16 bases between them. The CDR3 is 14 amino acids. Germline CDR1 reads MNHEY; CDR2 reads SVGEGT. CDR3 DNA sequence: TGTGCCAGCAGTCACAAGAGAACAGGGAATGGCTACACCTTC. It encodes CASSHKRTGNGYTF.

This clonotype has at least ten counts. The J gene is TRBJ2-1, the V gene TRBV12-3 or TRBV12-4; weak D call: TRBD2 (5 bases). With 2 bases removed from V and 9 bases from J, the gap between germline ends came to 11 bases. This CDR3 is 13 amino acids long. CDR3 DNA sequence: TGTGCCAGCAGTTTATCACAAGAGGGTGAGCAGTTCTTC. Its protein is CASSLSQEGEQFF.

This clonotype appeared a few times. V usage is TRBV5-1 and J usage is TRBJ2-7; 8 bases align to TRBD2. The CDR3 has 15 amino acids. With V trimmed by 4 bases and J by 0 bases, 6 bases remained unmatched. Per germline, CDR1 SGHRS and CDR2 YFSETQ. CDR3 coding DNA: TGCGCCAGCAGCCCGGAGGGACTAGGCTCCTACGAGCAGTACTTC. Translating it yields CASSPEGLGSYEQYF.

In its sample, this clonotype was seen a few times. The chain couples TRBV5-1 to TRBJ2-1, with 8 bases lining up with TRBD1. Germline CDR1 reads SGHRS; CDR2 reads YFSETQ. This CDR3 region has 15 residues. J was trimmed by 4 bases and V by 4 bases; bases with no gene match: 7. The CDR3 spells CASSLGTGEYNEQFF. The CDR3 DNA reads TGCGCCAGCAGCCTAGGGACAGGAGAGTACAATGAGCAGTTCTTC.

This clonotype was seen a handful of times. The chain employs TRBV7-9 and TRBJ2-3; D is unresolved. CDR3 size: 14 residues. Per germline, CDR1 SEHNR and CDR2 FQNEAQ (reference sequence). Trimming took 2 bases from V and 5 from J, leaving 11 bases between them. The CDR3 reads CASSLRAIVDTQYF. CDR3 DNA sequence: TGTGCCAGCAGCTTAAGAGCGATAGTAGATACGCAGTATTTT.

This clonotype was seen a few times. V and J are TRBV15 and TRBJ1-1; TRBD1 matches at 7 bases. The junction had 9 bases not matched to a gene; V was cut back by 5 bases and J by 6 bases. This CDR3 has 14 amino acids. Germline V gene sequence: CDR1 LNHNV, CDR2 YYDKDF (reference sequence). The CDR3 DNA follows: TGTGCCACCAGCGGTGACAGGGCCTTCGCTGAAGCTTTCTTT. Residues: CATSGDRAFAEAFF.

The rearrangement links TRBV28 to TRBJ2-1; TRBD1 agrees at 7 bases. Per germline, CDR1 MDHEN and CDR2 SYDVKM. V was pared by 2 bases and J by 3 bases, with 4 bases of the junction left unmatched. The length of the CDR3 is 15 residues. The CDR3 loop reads CASSLGTDYYNEQFF. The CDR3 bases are TGTGCCAGCAGTTTAGGGACAGACTACTACAATGAGCAGTTCTTC.

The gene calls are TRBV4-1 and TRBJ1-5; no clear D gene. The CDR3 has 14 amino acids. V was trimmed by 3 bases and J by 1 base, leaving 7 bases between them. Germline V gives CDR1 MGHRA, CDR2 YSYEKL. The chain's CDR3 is CASSQGWSNQPQHF. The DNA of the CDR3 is TGCGCCAGCAGCCAGGGGTGGAGCAATCAGCCCCAGCATTTT.

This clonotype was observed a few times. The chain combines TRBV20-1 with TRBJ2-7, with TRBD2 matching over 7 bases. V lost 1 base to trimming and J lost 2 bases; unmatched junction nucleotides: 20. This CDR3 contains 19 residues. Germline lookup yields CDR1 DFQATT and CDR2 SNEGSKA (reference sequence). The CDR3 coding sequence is TGCAGTGCTAGAGCTGGTACTACGGGAGGACGCTTTTATACCTACGAGCAGTACTTC. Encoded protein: CSARAGTTGGRFYTYEQYF.

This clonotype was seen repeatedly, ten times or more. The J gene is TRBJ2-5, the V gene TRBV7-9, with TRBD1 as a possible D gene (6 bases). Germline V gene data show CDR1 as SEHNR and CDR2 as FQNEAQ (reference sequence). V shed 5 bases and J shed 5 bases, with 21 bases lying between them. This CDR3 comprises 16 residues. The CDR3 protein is CASSARQADFDETQYF. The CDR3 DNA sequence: TGTGCCAGCAGCGCTCGACAGGCGGATTTCGATGAGACCCAGTACTTC. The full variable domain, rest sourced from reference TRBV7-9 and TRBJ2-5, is DTGVSQNPRHKITKRGQNVTFRCDPISEHNRLYWYRQTLGQGPEFLTYFQNEAQLEKSRLLSDRFSAERPKGSFSTLEIQRTEQGDSAMYLCASSARQADFDETQYFGPGTRLLVL.

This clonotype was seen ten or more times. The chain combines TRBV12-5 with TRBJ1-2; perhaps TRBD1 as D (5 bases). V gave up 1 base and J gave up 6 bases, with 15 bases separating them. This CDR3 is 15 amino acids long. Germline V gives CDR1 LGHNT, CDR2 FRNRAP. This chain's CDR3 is CASGLAYSGLDGYTF. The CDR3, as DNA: TGTGCTAGTGGTTTGGCCTATTCAGGGCTGGATGGCTACACCTTC.

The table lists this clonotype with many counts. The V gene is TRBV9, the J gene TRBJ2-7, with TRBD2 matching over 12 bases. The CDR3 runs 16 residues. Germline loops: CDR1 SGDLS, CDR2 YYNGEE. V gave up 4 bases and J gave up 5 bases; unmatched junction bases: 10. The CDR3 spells CASSPGLAGVFDEQYF. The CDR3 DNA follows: TGTGCCAGCAGCCCGGGACTAGCGGGTGTGTTCGACGAGCAGTACTTC.

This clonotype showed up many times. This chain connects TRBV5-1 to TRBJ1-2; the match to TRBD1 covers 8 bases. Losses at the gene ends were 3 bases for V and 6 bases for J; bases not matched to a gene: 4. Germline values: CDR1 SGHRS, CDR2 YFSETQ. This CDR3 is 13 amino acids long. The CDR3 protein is CASSSGQGHGYTF. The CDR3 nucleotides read TGCGCCAGCAGCTCCGGACAGGGCCATGGCTACACCTTC.

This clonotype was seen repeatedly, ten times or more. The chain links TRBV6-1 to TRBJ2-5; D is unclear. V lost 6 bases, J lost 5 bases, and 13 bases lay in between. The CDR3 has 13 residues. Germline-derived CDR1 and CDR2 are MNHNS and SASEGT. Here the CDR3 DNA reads TGTGCCAGCAGCCCTTCGGGTGAGGAGACCCAGTACTTC. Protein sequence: CASSPSGEETQYF.

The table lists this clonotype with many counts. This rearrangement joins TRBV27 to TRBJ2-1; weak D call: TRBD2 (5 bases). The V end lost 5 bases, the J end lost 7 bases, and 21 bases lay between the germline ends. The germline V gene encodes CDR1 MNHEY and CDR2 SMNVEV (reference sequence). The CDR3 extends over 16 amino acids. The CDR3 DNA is TGTGCCAGCAGTCCGGGGAACCACGGGAAGACAAATGAGCAGTTCTTC. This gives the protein CASSPGNHGKTNEQFF.

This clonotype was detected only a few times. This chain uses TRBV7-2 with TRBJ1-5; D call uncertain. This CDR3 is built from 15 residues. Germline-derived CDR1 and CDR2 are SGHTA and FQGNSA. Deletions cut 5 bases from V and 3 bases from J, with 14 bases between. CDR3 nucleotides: TGTGCCAGCAGCACCGGTTCAGCCATCAATCAGCCCCAGCATTTT. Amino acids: CASSTGSAINQPQHF. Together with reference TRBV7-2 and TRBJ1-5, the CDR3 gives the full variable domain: GAGVSQSPSNKVTEKGKDVELRCDPISGHTALYWYRQSLGQGLEFLIYFQGNSAPDKSGLPSDRFSAERTGGSVSTLTIQRTQQEDSAVYLCASSTGSAINQPQHFGDGTRLSIL.

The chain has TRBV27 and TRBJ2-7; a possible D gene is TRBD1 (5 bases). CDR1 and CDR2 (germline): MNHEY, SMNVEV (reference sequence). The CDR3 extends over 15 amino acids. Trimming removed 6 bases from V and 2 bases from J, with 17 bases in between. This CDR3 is CASRRGLRFTYEQYF. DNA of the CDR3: TGTGCCAGCAGAAGGGGTCTCCGATTCACCTACGAGCAGTACTTC.

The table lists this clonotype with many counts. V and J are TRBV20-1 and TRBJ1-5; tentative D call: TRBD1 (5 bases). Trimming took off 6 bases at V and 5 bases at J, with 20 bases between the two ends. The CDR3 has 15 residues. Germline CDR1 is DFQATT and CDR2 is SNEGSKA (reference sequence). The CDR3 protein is CSAPPLGGWDQPQHF. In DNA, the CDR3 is TGCAGTGCCCCTCCCCTGGGGGGGTGGGATCAGCCCCAGCATTTT.